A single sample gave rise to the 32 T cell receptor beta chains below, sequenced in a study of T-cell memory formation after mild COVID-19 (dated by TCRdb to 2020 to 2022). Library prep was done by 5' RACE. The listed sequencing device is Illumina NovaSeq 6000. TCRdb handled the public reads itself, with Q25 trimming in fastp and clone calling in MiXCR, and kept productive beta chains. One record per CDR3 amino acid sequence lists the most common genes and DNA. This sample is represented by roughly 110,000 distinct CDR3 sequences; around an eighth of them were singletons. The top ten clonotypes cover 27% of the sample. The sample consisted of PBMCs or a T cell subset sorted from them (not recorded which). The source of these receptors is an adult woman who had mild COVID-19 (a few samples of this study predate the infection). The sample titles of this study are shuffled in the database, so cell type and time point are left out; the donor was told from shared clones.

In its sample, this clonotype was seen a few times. The CDR3 bases are TGTGCCAGCAGTTTAGGCGGGACAGGGTATGGCTACACCTTC. Translation: CASSLGGTGYGYTF. This rearrangement joins TRBV12-3 or TRBV12-4 to TRBJ1-2; 9 bases line up with TRBD1. V lost 1 base, J lost 5 bases, and 2 bases stayed unmatched. CDR3 size: 14 residues.

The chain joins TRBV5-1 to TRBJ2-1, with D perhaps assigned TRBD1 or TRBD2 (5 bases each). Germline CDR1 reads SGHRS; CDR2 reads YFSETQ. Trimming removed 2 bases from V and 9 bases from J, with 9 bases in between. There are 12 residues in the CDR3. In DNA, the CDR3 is TGCGCCAGCAGCTTTGGGGGTCCTGAGCAGTTCTTC. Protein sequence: CASSFGGPEQFF. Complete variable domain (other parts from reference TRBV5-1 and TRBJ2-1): KAGVTQTPRYLIKTRGQQVTLSCSPISGHRSVSWYQQTPGQGLQFLFEYFSETQRNKGNFPGRFSGRQFSNSRSEMNVSTLELGDSALYLCASSFGGPEQFFGPGTRLTVL.

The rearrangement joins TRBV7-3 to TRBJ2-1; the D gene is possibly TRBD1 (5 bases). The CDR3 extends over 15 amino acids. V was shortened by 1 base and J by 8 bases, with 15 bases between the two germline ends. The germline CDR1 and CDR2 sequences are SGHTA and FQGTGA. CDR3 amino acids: CASSLIRKGRDEQFF. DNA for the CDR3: TGTGCCAGCAGCTTAATTCGGAAGGGGCGTGATGAGCAGTTCTTC.

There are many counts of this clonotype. The CDR3 region has the DNA TGTGCCAGCTCACCTCAACCAGGGAGCTCCTACGAGCAGTACTTC. Its translation is CASSPQPGSSYEQYF. This rearrangement joins TRBV18 to TRBJ2-7; D may correspond to TRBD1 or TRBD2 (5 bases each). The ends were cut back, 3 bases at V and 0 bases at J, with 12 bases in the middle. This CDR3 is built from 15 residues. Germline V gene lookup returns CDR1 KGHSH and CDR2 LQKENI. The variable domain in full, with the rest retrieved from reference TRBV18 and TRBJ2-7, is NAGVMQNPRHLVRRRGQEARLRCSPMKGHSHVYWYRQLPEEGLKFMVYLQKENIIDESGMPKERFSAEFPKEGPSILRIQQVVRGDSAAYFCASSPQPGSSYEQYFGPGTRLTVT.

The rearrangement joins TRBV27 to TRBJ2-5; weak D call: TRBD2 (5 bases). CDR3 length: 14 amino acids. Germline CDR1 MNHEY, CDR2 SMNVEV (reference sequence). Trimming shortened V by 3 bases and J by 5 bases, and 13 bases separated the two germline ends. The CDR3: CASSFREGGETQYF. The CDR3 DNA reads TGTGCCAGCAGTTTTCGGGAAGGCGGGGAGACCCAGTACTTC.

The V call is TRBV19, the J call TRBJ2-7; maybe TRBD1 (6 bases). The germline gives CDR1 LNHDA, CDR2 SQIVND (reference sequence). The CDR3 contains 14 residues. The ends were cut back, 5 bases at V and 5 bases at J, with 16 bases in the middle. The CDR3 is CASSERTGSHEQYF. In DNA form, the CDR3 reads TGTGCCAGTAGTGAACGCACAGGGTCCCACGAGCAGTACTTC.

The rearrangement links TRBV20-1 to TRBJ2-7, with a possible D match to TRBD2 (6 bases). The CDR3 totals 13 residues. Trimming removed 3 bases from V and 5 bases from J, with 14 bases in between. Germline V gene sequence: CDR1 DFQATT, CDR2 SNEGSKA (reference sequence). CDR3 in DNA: TGCAGTGCTAGGCGGAGGGCTGGAAACGAGCAGTACTTC. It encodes CSARRRAGNEQYF.

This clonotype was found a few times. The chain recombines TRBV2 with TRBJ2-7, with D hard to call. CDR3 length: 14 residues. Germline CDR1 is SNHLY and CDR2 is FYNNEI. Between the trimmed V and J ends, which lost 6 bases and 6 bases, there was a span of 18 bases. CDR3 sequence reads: CASSALGPPVEQYF. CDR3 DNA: TGTGCCAGCAGCGCACTCGGGCCACCAGTCGAGCAGTACTTC.

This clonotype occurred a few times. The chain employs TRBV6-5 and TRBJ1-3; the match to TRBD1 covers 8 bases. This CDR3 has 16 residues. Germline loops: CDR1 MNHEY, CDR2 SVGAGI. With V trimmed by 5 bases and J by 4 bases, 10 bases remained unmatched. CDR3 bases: TGTGCCAGCAGTGACCTTCAACAGGGGGTGGGAAACACCATATATTTT. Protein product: CASSDLQQGVGNTIYF.

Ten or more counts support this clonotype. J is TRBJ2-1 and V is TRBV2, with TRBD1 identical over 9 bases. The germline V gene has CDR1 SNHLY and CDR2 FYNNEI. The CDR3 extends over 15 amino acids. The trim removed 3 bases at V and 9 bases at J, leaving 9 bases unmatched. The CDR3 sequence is CASSDPGTGSSEQFF. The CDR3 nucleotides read TGTGCCAGCAGTGACCCCGGGACAGGGTCTAGTGAGCAGTTCTTC.

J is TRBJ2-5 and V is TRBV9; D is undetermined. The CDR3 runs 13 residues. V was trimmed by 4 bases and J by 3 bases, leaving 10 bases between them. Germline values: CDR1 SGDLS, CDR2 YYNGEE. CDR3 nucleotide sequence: TGTGCCAGCAGCCCCACTTTTAAAGAGACCCAGTACTTC. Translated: CASSPTFKETQYF.

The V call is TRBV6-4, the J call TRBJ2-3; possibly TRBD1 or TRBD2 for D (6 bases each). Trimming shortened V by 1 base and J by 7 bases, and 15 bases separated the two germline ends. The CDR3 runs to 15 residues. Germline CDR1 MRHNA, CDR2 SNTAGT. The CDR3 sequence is CASSDLRYGGYTQYF. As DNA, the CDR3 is TGTGCCAGCAGTGACTTACGGTACGGGGGCTATACGCAGTATTTT.

CDR3 in amino acids: CSARGGRIPPNSGANVLTF. CDR3 DNA: TGCAGTGCTAGAGGGGGACGGATTCCCCCCAACTCTGGGGCCAACGTCCTGACTTTC. V is TRBV20-1 and J is TRBJ2-6; D could derive from TRBD1 or TRBD2 (5 bases each). CDR1 and CDR2 (germline): DFQATT, SNEGSKA (reference sequence). V was shortened by 1 base and J by 0 bases, with 19 bases between the two germline ends. The CDR3 length is 19 residues.

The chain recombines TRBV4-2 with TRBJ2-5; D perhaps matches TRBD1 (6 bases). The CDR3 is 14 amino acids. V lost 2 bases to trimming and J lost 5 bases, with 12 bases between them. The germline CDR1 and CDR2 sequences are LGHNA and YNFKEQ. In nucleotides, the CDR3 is TGTGCCAGCAGCCAAAACAGGGAGATCGAGACCCAGTACTTC. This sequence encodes CASSQNREIETQYF.

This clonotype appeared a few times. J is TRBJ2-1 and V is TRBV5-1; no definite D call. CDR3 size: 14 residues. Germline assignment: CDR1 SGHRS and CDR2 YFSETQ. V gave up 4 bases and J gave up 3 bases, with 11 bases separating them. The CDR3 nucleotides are TGCGCCAGCAGCCCGGCCAAGCACTACAATGAGCAGTTCTTC. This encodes CASSPAKHYNEQFF. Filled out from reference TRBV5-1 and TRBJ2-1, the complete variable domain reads KAGVTQTPRYLIKTRGQQVTLSCSPISGHRSVSWYQQTPGQGLQFLFEYFSETQRNKGNFPGRFSGRQFSNSRSEMNVSTLELGDSALYLCASSPAKHYNEQFFGPGTRLTVL.

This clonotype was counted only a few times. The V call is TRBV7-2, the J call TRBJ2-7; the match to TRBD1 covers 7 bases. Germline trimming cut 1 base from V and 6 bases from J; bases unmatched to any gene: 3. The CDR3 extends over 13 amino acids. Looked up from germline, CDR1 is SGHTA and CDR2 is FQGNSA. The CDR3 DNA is TGTGCCAGCAGCTTAGAGGGGGCTTCCGAGCAGTACTTC. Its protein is CASSLEGASEQYF.

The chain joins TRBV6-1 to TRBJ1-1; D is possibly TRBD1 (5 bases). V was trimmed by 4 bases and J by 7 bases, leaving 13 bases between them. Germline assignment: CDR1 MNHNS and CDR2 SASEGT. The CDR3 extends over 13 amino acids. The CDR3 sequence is CASSGTGWGEAFF. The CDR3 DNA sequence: TGTGCCAGCAGTGGCACAGGATGGGGTGAAGCTTTCTTT.

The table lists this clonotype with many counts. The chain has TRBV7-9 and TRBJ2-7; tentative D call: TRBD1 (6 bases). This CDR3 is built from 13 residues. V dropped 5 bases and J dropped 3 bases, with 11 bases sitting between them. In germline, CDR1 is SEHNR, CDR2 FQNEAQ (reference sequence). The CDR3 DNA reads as TGTGCCAGCAGCGAAAGACAGGACTACGAGCAGTACTTC. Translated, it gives CASSERQDYEQYF.

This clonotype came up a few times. CDR3 bases: TGTGCCAGCAGCCCGCCGGGCCAGACGTTCTATGGCTACACCTTC. This encodes CASSPPGQTFYGYTF. The chain recombines TRBV7-2 with TRBJ1-2, with unresolved D. V lost 5 bases and J 4 bases, leaving 17 bases between the germline ends. CDR3 length: 15 amino acids. Germline values: CDR1 SGHTA, CDR2 FQGNSA. The full variable domain, rest sourced from reference TRBV7-2 and TRBJ1-2, is GAGVSQSPSNKVTEKGKDVELRCDPISGHTALYWYRQSLGQGLEFLIYFQGNSAPDKSGLPSDRFSAERTGGSVSTLTIQRTQQEDSAVYLCASSPPGQTFYGYTFGSGTRLTVV.

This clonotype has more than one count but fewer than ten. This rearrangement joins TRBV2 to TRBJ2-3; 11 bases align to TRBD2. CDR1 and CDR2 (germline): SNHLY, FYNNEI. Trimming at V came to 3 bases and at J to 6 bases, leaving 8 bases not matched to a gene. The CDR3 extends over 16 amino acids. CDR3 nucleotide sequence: TGTGCCAGCAGTGATTTGGTAGCGGGGGGGCCCGATACGCAGTATTTT. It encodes CASSDLVAGGPDTQYF.

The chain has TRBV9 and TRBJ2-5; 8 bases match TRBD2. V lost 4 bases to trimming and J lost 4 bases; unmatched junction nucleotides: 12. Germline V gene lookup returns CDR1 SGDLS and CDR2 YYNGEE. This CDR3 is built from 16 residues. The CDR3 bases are TGTGCCAGCAGCACTTCGGGGGGGGCCGGAATAGAGACCCAGTACTTC. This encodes CASSTSGGAGIETQYF.

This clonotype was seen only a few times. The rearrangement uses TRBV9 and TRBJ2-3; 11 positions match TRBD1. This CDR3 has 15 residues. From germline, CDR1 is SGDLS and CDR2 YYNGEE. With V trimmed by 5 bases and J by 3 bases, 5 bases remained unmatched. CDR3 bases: TGTGCCAGCAGTCGGGACAGGGGGGGAACAGATACGCAGTATTTT. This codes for CASSRDRGGTDTQYF.

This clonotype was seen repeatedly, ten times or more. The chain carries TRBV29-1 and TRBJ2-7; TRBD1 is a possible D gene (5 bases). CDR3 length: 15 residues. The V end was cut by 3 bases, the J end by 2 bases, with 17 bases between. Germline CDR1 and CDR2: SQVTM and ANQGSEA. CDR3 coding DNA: TGCAGCGTTGAGGGGTCAGGGTTGGGTACCTACGAGCAGTACTTC. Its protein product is CSVEGSGLGTYEQYF.

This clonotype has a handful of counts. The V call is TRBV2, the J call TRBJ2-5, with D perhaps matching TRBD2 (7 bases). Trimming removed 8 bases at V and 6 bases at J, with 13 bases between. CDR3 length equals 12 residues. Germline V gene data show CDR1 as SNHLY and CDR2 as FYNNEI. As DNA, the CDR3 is TGTGCCAGCCTCGAGGGGGGGCAGACCCAGTACTTC. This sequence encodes CASLEGGQTQYF. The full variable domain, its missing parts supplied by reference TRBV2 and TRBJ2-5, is EPEVTQTPSHQVTQMGQEVILRCVPISNHLYFYWYRQILGQKVEFLVSFYNNEISEKSEIFDDQFSVERPDGSNFTLKIRSTKLEDSAMYFCASLEGGQTQYFGPGTRLLVL.

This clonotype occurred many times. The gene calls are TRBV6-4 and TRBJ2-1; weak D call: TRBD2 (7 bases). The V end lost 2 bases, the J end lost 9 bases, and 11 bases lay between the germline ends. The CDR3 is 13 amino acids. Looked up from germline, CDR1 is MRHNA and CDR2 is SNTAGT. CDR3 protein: CASSDGGAGEQFF. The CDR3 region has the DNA TGTGCCAGCAGTGACGGGGGGGCAGGTGAGCAGTTCTTC.

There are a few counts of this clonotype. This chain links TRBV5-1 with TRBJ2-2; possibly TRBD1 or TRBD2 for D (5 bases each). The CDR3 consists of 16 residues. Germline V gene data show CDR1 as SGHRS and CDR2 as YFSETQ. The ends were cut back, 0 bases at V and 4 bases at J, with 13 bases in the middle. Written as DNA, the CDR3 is TGCGCCAGCAGCTTGGTCCAGGGAGTCCGCACCGGGGAGCTGTTTTTT. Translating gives CASSLVQGVRTGELFF.

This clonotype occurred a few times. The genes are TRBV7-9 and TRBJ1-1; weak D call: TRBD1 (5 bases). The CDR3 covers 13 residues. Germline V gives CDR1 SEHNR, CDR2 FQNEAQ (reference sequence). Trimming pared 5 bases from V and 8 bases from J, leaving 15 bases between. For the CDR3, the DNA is TGTGCCAGCAGCCCAGGGCTCCCTGGGGAAGCTTTCTTT. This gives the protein CASSPGLPGEAFF.

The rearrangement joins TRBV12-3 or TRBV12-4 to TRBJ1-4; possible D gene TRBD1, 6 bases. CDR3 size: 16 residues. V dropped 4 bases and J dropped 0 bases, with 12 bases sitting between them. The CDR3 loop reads CASSWRTVATNEKLFF. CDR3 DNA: TGTGCCAGCAGTTGGCGGACAGTCGCAACTAATGAAAAACTGTTTTTT.

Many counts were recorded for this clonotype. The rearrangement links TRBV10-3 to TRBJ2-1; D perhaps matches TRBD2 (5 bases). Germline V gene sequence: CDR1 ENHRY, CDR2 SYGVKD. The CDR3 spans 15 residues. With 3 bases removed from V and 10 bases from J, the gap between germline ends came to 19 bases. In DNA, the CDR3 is TGTGCCATCAGTGAAGGAGGCAGCGCCTCAGGCGAGCAGTTCTTC. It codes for CAISEGGSASGEQFF.

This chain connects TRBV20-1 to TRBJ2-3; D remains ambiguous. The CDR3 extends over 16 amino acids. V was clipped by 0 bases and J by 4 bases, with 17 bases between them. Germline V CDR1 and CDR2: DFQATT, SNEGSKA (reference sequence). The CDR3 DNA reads TGCAGTGCTAGAGATGTGACGGGTTCGGCCCCAGATACGCAGTATTTT. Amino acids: CSARDVTGSAPDTQYF.

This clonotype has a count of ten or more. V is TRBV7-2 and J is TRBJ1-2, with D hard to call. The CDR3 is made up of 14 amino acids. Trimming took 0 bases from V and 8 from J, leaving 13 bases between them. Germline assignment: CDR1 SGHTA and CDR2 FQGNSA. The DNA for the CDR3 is TGTGCCAGCAGCTTAGCGCTGGGAAATGTGGGCTACACCTTC. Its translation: CASSLALGNVGYTF. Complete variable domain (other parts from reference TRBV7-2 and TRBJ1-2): GAGVSQSPSNKVTEKGKDVELRCDPISGHTALYWYRQSLGQGLEFLIYFQGNSAPDKSGLPSDRFSAERTGGSVSTLTIQRTQQEDSAVYLCASSLALGNVGYTFGSGTRLTVV.

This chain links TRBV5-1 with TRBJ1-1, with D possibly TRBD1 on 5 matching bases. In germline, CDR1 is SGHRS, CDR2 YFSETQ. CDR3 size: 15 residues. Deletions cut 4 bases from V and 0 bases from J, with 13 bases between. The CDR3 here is CASSPWDYLNTEAFF. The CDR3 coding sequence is TGCGCCAGCAGCCCCTGGGACTACTTGAACACTGAAGCTTTCTTT.